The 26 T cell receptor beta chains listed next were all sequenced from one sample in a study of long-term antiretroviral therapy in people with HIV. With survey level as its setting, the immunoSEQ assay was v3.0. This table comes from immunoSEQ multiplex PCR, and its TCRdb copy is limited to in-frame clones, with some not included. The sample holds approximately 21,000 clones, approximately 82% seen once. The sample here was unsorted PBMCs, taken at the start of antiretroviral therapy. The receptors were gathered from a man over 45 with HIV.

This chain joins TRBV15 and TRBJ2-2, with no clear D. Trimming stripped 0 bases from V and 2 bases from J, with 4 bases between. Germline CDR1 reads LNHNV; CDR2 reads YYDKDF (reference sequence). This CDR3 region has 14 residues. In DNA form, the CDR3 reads TGTGCCACCAGCAGAGATCGAAACACCGGGGAGCTGTTTTTT. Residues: CATSRDRNTGELFF.

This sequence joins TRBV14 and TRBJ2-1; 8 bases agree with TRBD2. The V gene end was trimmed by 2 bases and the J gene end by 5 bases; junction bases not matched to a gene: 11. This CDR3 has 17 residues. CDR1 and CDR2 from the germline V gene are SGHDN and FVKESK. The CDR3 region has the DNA TGTGCCAGCAGCCAACTGTCCGGGAGGGCCGCCCACAATGAGCAGTTCTTC. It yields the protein CASSQLSGRAAHNEQFF.

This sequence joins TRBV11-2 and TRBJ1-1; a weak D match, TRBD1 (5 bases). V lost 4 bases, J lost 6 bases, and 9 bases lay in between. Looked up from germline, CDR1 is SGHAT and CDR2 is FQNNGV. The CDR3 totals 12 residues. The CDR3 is CASSYVGAEAFF. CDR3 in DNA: TGTGCCAGCAGCTATGTGGGGGCTGAAGCTTTCTTT.

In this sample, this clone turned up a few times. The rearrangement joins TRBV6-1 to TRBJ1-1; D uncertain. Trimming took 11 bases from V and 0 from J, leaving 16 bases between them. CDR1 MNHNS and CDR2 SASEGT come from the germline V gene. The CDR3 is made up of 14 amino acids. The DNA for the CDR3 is TGTGCCTGTATGACGCCTACTATGAACACTGAAGCTTTCTTT. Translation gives CACMTPTMNTEAFF.

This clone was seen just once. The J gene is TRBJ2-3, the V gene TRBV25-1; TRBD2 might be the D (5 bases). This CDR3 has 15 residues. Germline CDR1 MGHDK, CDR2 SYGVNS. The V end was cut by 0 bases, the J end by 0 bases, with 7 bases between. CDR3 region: CASSEYGGSTDTQYF. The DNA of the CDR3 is TGTGCCAGCAGTGAATATGGCGGGAGCACAGATACGCAGTATTTT. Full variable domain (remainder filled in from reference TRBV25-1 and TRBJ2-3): EADIYQTPRYLVIGTGKKITLECSQTMGHDKMYWYQQDPGMELHLIHYSYGVNSTEKGDLSSESTVSRIRTEHFPLTLESARPSHTSQYLCASSEYGGSTDTQYFGPGTRLTVL.

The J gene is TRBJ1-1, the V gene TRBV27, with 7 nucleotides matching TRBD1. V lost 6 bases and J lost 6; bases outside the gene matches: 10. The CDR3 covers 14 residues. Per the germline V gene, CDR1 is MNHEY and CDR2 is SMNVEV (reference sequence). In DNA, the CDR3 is TGTGCCAGCAGCTCGAACAGGGGTTTGGCTGAAGCTTTCTTT. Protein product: CASSSNRGLAEAFF.

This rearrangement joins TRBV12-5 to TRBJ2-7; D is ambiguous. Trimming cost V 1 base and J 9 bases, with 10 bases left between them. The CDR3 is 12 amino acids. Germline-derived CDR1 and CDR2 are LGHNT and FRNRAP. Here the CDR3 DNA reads TGTGCTAGTGGTTTGGCCGGACCCGTGCAGTACTTC. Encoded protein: CASGLAGPVQYF. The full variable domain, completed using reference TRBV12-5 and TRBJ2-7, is DARVTQTPRHKVTEMGQEVTMRCQPILGHNTVFWYRQTMMQGLELLAYFRNRAPLDDSGMPKDRFSAEMPDATLATLKIQPSEPRDSAVYFCASGLAGPVQYFGPGTRLTVT.

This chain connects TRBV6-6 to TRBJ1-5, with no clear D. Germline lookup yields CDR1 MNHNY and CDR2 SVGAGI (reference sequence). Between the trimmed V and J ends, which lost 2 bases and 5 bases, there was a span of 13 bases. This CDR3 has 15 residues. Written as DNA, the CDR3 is TGTGCCAGCAGTTACGGAGGGCGGCCCGATCAGCCCCAGCATTTT. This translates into CASSYGGRPDQPQHF.

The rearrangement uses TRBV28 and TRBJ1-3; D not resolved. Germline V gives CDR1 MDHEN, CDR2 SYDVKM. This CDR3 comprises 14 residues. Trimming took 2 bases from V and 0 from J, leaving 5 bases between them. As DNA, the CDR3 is TGTGCCAGCAGTTTAGGGAGCTCTGGAAACACCATATATTTT. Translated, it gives CASSLGSSGNTIYF.

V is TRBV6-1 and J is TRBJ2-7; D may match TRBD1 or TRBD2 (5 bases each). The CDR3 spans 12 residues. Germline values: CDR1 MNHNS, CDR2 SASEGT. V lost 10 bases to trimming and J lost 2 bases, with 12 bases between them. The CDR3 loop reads CATKRGPYEQYF. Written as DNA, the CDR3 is TGTGCCACCAAGAGGGGTCCCTACGAGCAGTACTTC.

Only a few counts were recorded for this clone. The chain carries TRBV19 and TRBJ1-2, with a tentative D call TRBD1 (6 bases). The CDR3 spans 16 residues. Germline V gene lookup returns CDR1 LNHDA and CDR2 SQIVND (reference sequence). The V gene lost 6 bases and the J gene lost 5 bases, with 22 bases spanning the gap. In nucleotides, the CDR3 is TGTGCCAGTAGCGGAGAAAGACAGGCCATGCCTTATGGCTACACCTTC. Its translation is CASSGERQAMPYGYTF.

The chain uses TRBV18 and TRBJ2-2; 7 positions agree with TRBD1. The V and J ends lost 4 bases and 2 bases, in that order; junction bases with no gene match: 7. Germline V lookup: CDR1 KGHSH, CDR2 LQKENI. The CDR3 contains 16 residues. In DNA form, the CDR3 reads TGTGCCAGCTCACGTTCGGGACAGAGTAACACCGGGGAGCTGTTTTTT. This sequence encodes CASSRSGQSNTGELFF.

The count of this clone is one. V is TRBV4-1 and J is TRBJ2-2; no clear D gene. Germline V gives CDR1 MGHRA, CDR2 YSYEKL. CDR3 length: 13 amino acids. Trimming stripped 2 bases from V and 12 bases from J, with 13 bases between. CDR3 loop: CASSQYVGLKLFF. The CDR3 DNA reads TGCGCCAGCAGCCAATACGTTGGGTTGAAGCTGTTTTTT.

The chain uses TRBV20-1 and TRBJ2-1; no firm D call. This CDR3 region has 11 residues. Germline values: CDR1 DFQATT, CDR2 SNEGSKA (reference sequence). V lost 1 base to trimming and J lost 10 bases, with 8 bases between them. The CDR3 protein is CSARAPGEQFF. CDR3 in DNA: TGCAGTGCTAGAGCGCCCGGGGAGCAGTTCTTC.

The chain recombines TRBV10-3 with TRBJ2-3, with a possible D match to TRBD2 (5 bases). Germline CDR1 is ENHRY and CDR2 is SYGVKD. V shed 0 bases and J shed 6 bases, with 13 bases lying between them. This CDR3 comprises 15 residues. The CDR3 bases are TGTGCCATCAGTGAGTCGTATTCGAGGGTTGATACGCAGTATTTT. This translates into CAISESYSRVDTQYF.

Here the CDR3 DNA reads TGCAGCGCGGGCCCATCCAGCGCTGAAGCTTTCTTT. It codes for CSAGPSSAEAFF. This chain joins TRBV29-1 and TRBJ1-1; no clear D gene. Germline V gene sequence: CDR1 SQVTM, CDR2 ANQGSEA. The V and J ends lost 7 bases and 6 bases respectively, with 15 bases between them. This CDR3 has 12 residues.

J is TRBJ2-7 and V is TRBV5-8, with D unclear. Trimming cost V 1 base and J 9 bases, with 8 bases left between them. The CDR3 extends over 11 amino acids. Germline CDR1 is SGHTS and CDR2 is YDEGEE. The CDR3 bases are TGTGCCAGCAGCTTGACCCCAGGGCAGTACTTC. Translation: CASSLTPGQYF.

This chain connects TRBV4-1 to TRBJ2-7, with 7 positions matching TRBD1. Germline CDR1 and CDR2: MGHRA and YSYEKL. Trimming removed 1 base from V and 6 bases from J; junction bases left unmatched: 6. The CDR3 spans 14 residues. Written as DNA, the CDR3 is TGCGCCAGCAGCCAAGGACAGGGCTATGGCGAGCAGTACTTC. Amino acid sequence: CASSQGQGYGEQYF.

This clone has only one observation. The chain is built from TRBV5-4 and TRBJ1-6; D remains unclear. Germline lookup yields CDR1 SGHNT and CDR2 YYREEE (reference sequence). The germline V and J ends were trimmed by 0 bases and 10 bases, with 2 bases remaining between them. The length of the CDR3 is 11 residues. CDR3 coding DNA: TGTGCCAGCAGCTTGGGATCACCCCTCCACTTT. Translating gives CASSLGSPLHF.

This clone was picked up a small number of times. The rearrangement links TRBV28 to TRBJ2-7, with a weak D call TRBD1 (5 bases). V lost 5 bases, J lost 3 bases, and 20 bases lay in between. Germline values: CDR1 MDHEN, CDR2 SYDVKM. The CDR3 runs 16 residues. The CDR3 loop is CASSPPETADIYEQYF. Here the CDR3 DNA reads TGTGCCAGCAGTCCTCCAGAGACTGCGGACATCTACGAGCAGTACTTC.

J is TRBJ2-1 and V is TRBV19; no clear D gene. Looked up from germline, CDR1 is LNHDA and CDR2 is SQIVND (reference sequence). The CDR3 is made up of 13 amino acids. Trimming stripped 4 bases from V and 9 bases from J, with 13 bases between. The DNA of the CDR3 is TGTGCCAGTAGTACCCTCGGAAGTGGTGAGCAGTTCTTC. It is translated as CASSTLGSGEQFF.

CDR3 sequence: CASTGTDGTDTQYF. In DNA form, the CDR3 reads TGTGCCAGCACCGGGACAGACGGCACAGATACGCAGTATTTT. J is TRBJ2-3 and V is TRBV6-1; TRBD1 agrees at 7 bases. The V gene end was trimmed by 7 bases and the J gene end by 1 base; junction bases not matched to a gene: 5. The CDR3 is 14 residues long. Looked up from germline, CDR1 is MNHNS and CDR2 is SASEGT.

In nucleotides, the CDR3 is TGTGCCAGCGGCCCCCGGGGGCTCACAGATACGCAGTATTTT. Its protein product is CASGPRGLTDTQYF. The chain uses TRBV5-4 and TRBJ2-3, with D perhaps assigned TRBD1 or TRBD2 (6 bases each). In germline, CDR1 is SGHNT, CDR2 YYREEE (reference sequence). This CDR3 has 14 amino acids. With 7 bases removed from V and 2 bases from J, the gap between germline ends came to 14 bases.

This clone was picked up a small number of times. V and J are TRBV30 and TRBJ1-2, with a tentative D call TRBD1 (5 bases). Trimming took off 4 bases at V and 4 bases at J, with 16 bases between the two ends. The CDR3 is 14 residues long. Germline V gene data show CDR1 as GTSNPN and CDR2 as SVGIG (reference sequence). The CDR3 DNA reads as TGTGCCTGGAATGAGGGGTTCCGGTTCTATGGCTACACCTTC. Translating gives CAWNEGFRFYGYTF. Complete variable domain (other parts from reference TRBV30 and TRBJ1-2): SQTIHQWPATLVQPVGSPLSLECTVEGTSNPNLYWYRQAAGRGLQLLFYSVGIGQISSEVPQNLSASRPQDRQFILSSKKLLLSDSGFYLCAWNEGFRFYGYTFGSGTRLTVV.

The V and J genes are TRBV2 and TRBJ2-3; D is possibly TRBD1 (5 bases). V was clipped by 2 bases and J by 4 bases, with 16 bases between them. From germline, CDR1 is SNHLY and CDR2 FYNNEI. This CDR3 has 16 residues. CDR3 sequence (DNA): TGTGCCAGCAGTGAACCTAAGGGGCAAGGGCCAGATACGCAGTATTTT. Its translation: CASSEPKGQGPDTQYF.

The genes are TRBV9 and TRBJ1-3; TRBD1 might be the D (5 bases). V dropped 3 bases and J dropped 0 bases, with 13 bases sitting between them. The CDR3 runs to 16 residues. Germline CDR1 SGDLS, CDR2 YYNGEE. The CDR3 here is CASSGKQVISGNTIYF. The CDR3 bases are TGTGCCAGCAGCGGTAAACAGGTTATCTCTGGAAACACCATATATTTT. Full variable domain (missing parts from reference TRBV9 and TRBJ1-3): DSGVTQTPKHLITATGQRVTLRCSPRSGDLSVYWYQQSLDQGLQFLIQYYNGEERAKGNILERFSAQQFPDLHSELNLSSLELGDSALYFCASSGKQVISGNTIYFGEGSWLTVV.